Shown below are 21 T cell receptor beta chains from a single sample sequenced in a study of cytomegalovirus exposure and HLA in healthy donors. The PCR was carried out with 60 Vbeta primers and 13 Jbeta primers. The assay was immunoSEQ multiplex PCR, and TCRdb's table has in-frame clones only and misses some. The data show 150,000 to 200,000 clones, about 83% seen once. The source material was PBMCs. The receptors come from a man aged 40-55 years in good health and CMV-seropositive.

In nucleotides, the CDR3 is TGTGCCAGCAGCTTAGCGGGAGGGGACCTTCGCGGAAACACCATATATTTT. It specifies CASSLAGGDLRGNTIYF. The chain carries TRBV7-9 and TRBJ1-3, with D possibly TRBD1 on 5 matching bases. V lost 0 bases to trimming and J lost 4 bases, with 16 bases between them. From germline, CDR1 is SEHNR and CDR2 FQNEAQ (reference sequence). The CDR3 has 17 residues.

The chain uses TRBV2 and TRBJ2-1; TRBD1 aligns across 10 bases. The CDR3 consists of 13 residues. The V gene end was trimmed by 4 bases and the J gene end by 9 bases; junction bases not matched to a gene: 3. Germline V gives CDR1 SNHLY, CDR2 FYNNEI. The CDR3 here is CASSGDRGFEQFF. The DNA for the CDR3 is TGTGCCAGCAGTGGGGACAGGGGATTTGAGCAGTTCTTC.

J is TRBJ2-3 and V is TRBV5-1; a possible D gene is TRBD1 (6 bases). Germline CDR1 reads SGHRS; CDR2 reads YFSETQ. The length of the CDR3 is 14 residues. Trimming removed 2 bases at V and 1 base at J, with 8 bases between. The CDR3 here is CASSLGQRTDTQYF. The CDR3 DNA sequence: TGCGCCAGCAGCTTAGGACAGCGCACAGATACGCAGTATTTT.

CDR3 sequence reads: CASSLEGAKNEAFF. Here the CDR3 DNA reads TGCGCCAGCAGCTTGGAGGGGGCGAAGAATGAAGCTTTCTTT. The J gene is TRBJ1-1, the V gene TRBV5-1; 7 bases fit TRBD1. Germline V gene data show CDR1 as SGHRS and CDR2 as YFSETQ. Trimming took 0 bases from V and 7 from J; bases not matched to a gene: 6. This CDR3 is built from 14 residues.

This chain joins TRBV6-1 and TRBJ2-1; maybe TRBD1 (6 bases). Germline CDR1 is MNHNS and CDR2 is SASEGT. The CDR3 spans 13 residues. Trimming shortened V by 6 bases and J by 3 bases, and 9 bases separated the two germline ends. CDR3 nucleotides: TGTGCCAGCAGCCCCAGGGGCTACAATGAGCAGTTCTTC. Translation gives CASSPRGYNEQFF.

CDR3 sequence (DNA): TGTGCCAGCAGCCCCCCAGCAGCGGGAGGGCCCGATGAGCAGTTCTTC. Protein sequence: CASSPPAAGGPDEQFF. The gene calls are TRBV7-9 and TRBJ2-1, with 10 bases identical to TRBD2. The germline gives CDR1 SEHNR, CDR2 FQNEAQ (reference sequence). The length of the CDR3 is 16 residues. After removal of 5 bases from V and 8 bases from J, the junction contained 12 bases not matched to a gene.

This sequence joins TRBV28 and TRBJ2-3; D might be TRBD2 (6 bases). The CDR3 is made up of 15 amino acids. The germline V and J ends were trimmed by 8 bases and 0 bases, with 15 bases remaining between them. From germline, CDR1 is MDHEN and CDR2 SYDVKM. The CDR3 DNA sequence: TGTGCCAGCGGGGGGAGCGGACCTAGCACAGATACGCAGTATTTT. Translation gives CASGGSGPSTDTQYF.

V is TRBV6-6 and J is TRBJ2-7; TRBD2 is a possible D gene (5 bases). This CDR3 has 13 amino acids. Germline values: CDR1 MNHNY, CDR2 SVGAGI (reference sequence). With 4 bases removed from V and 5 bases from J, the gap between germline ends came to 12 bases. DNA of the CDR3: TGTGCCAGCAGTTCCCGCGGGCGGGACGAGCAGTACTTC. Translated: CASSSRGRDEQYF.

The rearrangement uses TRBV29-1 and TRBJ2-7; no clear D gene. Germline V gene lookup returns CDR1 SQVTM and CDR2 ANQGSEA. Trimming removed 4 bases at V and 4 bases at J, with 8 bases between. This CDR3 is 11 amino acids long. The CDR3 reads CSVVSGYEQYF. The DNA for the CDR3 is TGCAGCGTTGTATCAGGTTACGAGCAGTACTTC.

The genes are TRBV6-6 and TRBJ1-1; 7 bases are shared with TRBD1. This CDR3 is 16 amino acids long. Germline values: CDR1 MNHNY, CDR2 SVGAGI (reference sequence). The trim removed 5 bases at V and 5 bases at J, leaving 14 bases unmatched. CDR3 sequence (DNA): TGTGCCAGCAGTGCTCGGACAGGCAACAGGGGAACTGAAGCTTTCTTT. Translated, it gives CASSARTGNRGTEAFF.

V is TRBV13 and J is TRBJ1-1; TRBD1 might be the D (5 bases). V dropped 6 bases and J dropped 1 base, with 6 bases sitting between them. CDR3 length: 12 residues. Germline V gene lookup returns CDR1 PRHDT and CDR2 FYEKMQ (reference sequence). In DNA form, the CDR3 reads TGTGCCAGCAGTCAGGGGAACACTGAAGCTTTCTTT. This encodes CASSQGNTEAFF.

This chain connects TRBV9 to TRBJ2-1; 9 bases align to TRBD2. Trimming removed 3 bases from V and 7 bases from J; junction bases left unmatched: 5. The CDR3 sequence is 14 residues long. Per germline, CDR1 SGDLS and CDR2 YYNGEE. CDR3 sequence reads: CASSASGKVNEQFF. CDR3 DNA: TGTGCCAGCAGCGCTAGCGGGAAGGTAAATGAGCAGTTCTTC.

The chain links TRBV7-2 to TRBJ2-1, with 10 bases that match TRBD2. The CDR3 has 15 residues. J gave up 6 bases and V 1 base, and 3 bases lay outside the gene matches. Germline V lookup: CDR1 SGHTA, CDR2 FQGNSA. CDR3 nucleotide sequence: TGTGCCAGCAGCTTAGTAGCGGGAGGAGTCAATGAGCAGTTCTTC. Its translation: CASSLVAGGVNEQFF.

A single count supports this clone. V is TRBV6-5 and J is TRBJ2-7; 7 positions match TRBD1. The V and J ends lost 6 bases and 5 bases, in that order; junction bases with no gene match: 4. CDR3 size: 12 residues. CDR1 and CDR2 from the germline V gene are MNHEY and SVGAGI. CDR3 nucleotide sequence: TGTGCCAGCAGCCGAGGGGGCAACGAGCAGTACTTC. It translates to CASSRGGNEQYF.

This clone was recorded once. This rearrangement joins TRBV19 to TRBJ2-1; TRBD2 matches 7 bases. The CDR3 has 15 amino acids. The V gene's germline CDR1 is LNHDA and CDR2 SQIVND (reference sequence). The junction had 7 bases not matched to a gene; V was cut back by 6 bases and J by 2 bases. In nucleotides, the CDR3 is TGTGCCAGTAGAGACCCAACTAGCGCCTACAATGAGCAGTTCTTC. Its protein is CASRDPTSAYNEQFF.

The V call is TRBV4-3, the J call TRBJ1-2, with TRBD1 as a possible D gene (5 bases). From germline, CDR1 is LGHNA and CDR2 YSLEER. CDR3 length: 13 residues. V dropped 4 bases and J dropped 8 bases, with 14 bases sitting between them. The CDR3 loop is CASSPGGVKGYTF. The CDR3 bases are TGCGCCAGCAGCCCCGGGGGGGTGAAAGGCTACACCTTC.

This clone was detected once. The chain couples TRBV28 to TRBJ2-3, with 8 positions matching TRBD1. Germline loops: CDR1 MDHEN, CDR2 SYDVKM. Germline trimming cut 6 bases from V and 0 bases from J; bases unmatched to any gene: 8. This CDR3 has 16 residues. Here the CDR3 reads CASSSGQGLSTDTQYF. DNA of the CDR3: TGTGCCAGCAGCTCCGGACAGGGCCTTAGCACAGATACGCAGTATTTT.

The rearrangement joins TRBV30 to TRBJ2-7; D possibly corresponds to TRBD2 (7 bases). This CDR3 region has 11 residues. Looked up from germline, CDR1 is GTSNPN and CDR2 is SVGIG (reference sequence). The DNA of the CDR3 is TGTGCTGTAGGCGGGGGCAACGAGCAGTACTTC. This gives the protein CAVGGGNEQYF.

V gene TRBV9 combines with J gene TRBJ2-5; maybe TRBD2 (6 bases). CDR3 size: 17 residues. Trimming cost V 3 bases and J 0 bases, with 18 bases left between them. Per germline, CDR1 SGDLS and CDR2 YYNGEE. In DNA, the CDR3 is TGTGCCAGCAGCGGGGGGGTCGGCTATCCGTACCAAGAGACCCAGTACTTC. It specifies CASSGGVGYPYQETQYF.

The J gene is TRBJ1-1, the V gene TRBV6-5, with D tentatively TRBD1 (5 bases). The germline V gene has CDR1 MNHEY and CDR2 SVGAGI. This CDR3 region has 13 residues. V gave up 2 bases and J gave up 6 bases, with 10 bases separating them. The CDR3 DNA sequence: TGTGCCAGCAGTTACGGGGCAGAAGCTGAAGCTTTCTTT. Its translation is CASSYGAEAEAFF.

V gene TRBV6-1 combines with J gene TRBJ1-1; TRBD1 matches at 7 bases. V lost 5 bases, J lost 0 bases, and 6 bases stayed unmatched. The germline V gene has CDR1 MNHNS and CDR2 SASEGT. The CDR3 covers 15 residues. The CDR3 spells CASSKRQGLNTEAFF. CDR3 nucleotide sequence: TGTGCCAGCAGTAAGAGACAGGGCTTGAACACTGAAGCTTTCTTT.